These 5 T cell receptor beta chains were all obtained from the same sample, sequenced in a study of T cell repertoires in cytomegalovirus infection. TCRdb reprocessed the reads via MiXCR and lists one record per CDR3 protein. The sample carries over 450,000 distinct CDR3 sequences, around 11% recorded once. What was sequenced was PBMCs. These receptors all come from a human donor in good health (CMV status not recorded). Some clones in this sample may be carry-over from other donors' samples.

A single count supports this clonotype. A much larger clone lies one base from this, so it may be a read error. The rearrangement links TRBV28 to TRBJ2-1, with D perhaps being TRBD1 or TRBD2 (5 bases each). CDR3 length: 13 residues. Per germline, CDR1 MDHEN and CDR2 SYDVKM. The CDR3 spells CAGSLSTRGEQFF. CDR3 nucleotides: TGTGCCGGCAGTTTATCGACGAGGGGTGAGCAGTTCTTC.

This clonotype was seen a handful of times. The chain links TRBV11-2 to TRBJ1-1; TRBD1 is a possible D gene (5 bases). Germline V gene data show CDR1 as SGHAT and CDR2 as FQNNGV. V was cut by 1 base and J by 4 bases, with 19 bases left in between. The CDR3 loop spans 17 amino acids. The CDR3 DNA reads TGTGCCAGCAGCTTAGCAGGGTTCCTGGGGCGCAGCACTGAAGCTTTCTTT. This translates into CASSLAGFLGRSTEAFF.

This clonotype was counted between two and nine times. The chain is built from TRBV5-4 and TRBJ2-1; the match to TRBD2 covers 9 bases. The CDR3 sequence is 15 residues long. The trim removed 4 bases at V and 4 bases at J, leaving 6 bases unmatched. The germline V gene encodes CDR1 SGHNT and CDR2 YYREEE (reference sequence). The CDR3 sequence is CASSPPREGYNEQFF. In DNA form, the CDR3 reads TGTGCCAGCAGCCCCCCGCGGGAGGGGTACAATGAGCAGTTCTTC. Drawing the rest from reference TRBV5-4 and TRBJ2-1, the complete variable domain is ETGVTQSPTHLIKTRGQQVTLRCSSQSGHNTVSWYQQALGQGPQFIFQYYREEENGRGNFPPRFSGLQFPNYSSELNVNALELDDSALYLCASSPPREGYNEQFFGPGTRLTVL.

Ten or more counts support this clonotype. The V call is TRBV12-3 or TRBV12-4, the J call TRBJ2-7, with D unresolved. This CDR3 region has 13 residues. The V end was cut by 1 base, the J end by 2 bases, with 6 bases between. In DNA form, the CDR3 reads TGTGCCAGCAGTTTAGTCCCCACCTACGAGCAGTACTTC. It codes for CASSLVPTYEQYF.

There are many counts of this clonotype. The V call is TRBV5-1, the J call TRBJ1-4; no definite D call. CDR1 is SGHRS and CDR2 is YFSETQ in the germline V gene. With 0 bases removed from V and 8 bases from J, the gap between germline ends came to 11 bases. The CDR3 contains 14 residues. The CDR3 nucleotides are TGCGCCAGCAGCTTGGATCGCCCCATCGAAAAACTGTTTTTT. Protein: CASSLDRPIEKLFF.